The 10 T cell receptor beta chains reported below all come from one sample, sequenced in a study of blood T cells in healthy people across ages. Primers used in a second PCR of roughly 6 to 12 cycles were a sample-barcoded 5' primer and a J-beta primer mix. Via MiXCR, TCRdb re-called the 5' RACE reads, giving one row per CDR3 protein. The data show some 920,000 distinct CDR3 sequences, 51% seen once. Sequencing was performed on blood. Source of these receptors: a woman between 55 and 75 years old in good health.

Remarks on this clonotype: An end of the junction differs from the germline gene, which may be a read error. The chain joins TRBV5-1 to TRBJ2-3; D gene unclear. The CDR3 is made up of 14 amino acids. Looked up from germline, CDR1 is SGHRS and CDR2 is YFSETQ. The CDR3 DNA reads as TGCGCCAGCAGCTCTAGACAAGTCACAGATGCGCAGTATTTT. Translated: CASSSRQVTDAQYF.

The chain joins TRBV19 to TRBJ2-6; D not resolved. This CDR3 spans 18 amino acids. Trimming removed 2 bases from V and 2 bases from J, with 16 bases in between. Germline V gene data show CDR1 as LNHDA and CDR2 as SQIVND (reference sequence). The DNA of the CDR3 is TGTGCCAGTAGTATATGGGCGGTAACAAGGACTGGGGCCAACGTCCTGACTTTC. Protein: CASSIWAVTRTGANVLTF. The variable domain in full, completed from reference TRBV19 and TRBJ2-6, reads DGGITQSPKYLFRKEGQNVTLSCEQNLNHDAMYWYRQDPGQGLRLIYYSQIVNDFQKGDIAEGYSVSREKKESFPLTVTSAQKNPTAFYLCASSIWAVTRTGANVLTFGAGSRLTVL.

J is TRBJ2-3 and V is TRBV30; D remains ambiguous. Germline assignment: CDR1 GTSNPN and CDR2 SVGIG (reference sequence). The CDR3 consists of 13 residues. V gave up 0 bases and J gave up 4 bases, with 8 bases separating them. CDR3 region: CAWSVPGADTQYF. The CDR3 region has the DNA TGTGCCTGGAGTGTACCCGGTGCAGATACGCAGTATTTT.

This clonotype was seen a few times. The chain recombines TRBV5-1 with TRBJ2-1; maybe TRBD1 (6 bases). Deletions cut 3 bases from V and 5 bases from J, with 15 bases between. Germline V lookup: CDR1 SGHRS, CDR2 YFSETQ. The CDR3 consists of 15 residues. Written as DNA, the CDR3 is TGCGCCAGCAGCTACCCGCTACAGGGAAACAATGAGCAGTTCTTC. Translation gives CASSYPLQGNNEQFF.

V and J are TRBV27 and TRBJ2-3; D assignment may be TRBD1 or TRBD2 (5 bases each). The V end lost 2 bases, the J end lost 5 bases, and 14 bases lay between the germline ends. Per germline, CDR1 MNHEY and CDR2 SMNVEV (reference sequence). The CDR3 is 15 amino acids. The chain's CDR3 is CASSLRHRGQDTQYF. The DNA of the CDR3 is TGTGCCAGCAGTTTACGTCATCGGGGCCAAGATACGCAGTATTTT.

This sequence joins TRBV28 and TRBJ1-2; D remains ambiguous. Germline V gene sequence: CDR1 MDHEN, CDR2 SYDVKM. The CDR3 has 15 amino acids. V was clipped by 1 base and J by 5 bases, with 14 bases between them. The CDR3 region has the DNA TGTGCCAGCAGTTTATTTCCATCCCCGGAGTATGGCTACACCTTC. Its translation is CASSLFPSPEYGYTF.

CDR3 coding DNA: TGTGCCAGCAGTGAGACACTGGAGACCCAGTACTTC. It codes for CASSETLETQYF. The chain joins TRBV2 to TRBJ2-5; D gene ambiguous. The germline V gene has CDR1 SNHLY and CDR2 FYNNEI. This CDR3 region has 12 residues. The germline V and J ends were trimmed by 3 bases and 5 bases, with 7 bases remaining between them.

The V gene is TRBV7-8, the J gene TRBJ1-2; no reliable D call. Trimming pared 0 bases from V and 8 bases from J, leaving 16 bases between. The germline CDR1 and CDR2 sequences are SGHVS and FQNEAQ. The CDR3 has 15 amino acids. CDR3 bases: TGTGCCAGCAGCTTAGCGGGCGCGTTTGTAGGAGGCTACACCTTC. Translating it yields CASSLAGAFVGGYTF.

This clonotype showed up just a few times. The gene calls are TRBV6-5 and TRBJ2-3; TRBD2 matches 7 bases. Trimming took 7 bases from V and 6 from J; bases not matched to a gene: 7. The length of the CDR3 is 13 residues. Germline CDR1 is MNHEY and CDR2 is SVGAGI. Here the CDR3 reads CASIGGSGDTQYF. CDR3 coding DNA: TGTGCCAGCATTGGCGGGAGCGGGGATACGCAGTATTTT.

Only a few counts were recorded for this clonotype. The rearrangement uses TRBV5-1 and TRBJ1-1; D remains unclear. Germline values: CDR1 SGHRS, CDR2 YFSETQ. The germline V and J ends were trimmed by 1 base and 0 bases, with 7 bases remaining between them. The CDR3 sequence is 14 residues long. CDR3 coding DNA: TGCGCCAGCAGCTTGAGTACGATGAACACTGAAGCTTTCTTT. Amino acid sequence: CASSLSTMNTEAFF.